This TCR beta chain appears in the sequencing data of a study of blood T cell repertoires in COVID-19. The overall study: Sites in the United States, Italy and Spain provided acute and convalescent COVID-19 samples.

V lost 5 bases, J lost 8 bases, and 6 bases stayed unmatched. In germline, CDR1 is SGHDN, CDR2 FVKESK. The CDR3 loop spans 13 amino acids. The repertoire was sequenced with immunoSEQ multiplex PCR; TCRdb's copy has only in-frame clones and lacks some. The sample has approximately 350,000 clones; 80% to 85% are singletons. The rearrangement links TRBV14 to TRBJ2-1; 7 bases are shared with TRBD2. Sequencing was carried out using PBMCs or T cells enriched from blood (not recorded which). The TCR sequence derives from a woman between 50 and 59 years old who had recovered from COVID-19. In DNA, the CDR3 is TGTGCCAGCAGCTTTAGACTAGCCCATGAGCAGTTCTTC. It translates to CASSFRLAHEQFF.